This TCR beta chain is drawn from a study of T cell responses to AZD1222 COVID-19 vaccine. Broader study findings: No repertoire was sampled before or during the peak T cell response, only after it. Within unmutated variant regions lay the reported targets of nearly half of spike-specific TCRs.

With respect to this clone: The target antigen is unknown.

CDR1 is MGHRA and CDR2 is YSYEKL in the germline V gene. This CDR3 comprises 16 residues. The V end was cut by 1 base, the J end by 1 base, with 14 bases between. This table comes from immunoSEQ multiplex PCR, and its TCRdb copy is limited to in-frame clones, with some not included. Seen here are some 100,000 clones, about nine tenths observed once, and the top ten hold 4.5%. The chain links TRBV4-1 to TRBJ2-7; D remains unclear. Material: peripheral blood, obtained on day 0 of AZD1222 vaccination. The origin of this receptor is an adult in good health. CDR3 bases: TGCGCCAGCAGCCAAGTTCCCCCAGGAAAATCCTACGAGCAGTACTTC. Translation gives CASSQVPPGKSYEQYF.